These 16 T cell receptor beta chains were all obtained from the same sample, sequenced in a study of early T cells in non-severe SARS-CoV-2 infection. TCRdb reprocessed the 5' RACE reads with MiXCR, giving one entry per CDR3 protein. The repertoire consists of roughly 28,000 distinct CDR3 sequences, with 5.8% occurring once and the leading ten covering roughly 5.4%. Sequencing was done on a sample of whole blood. These receptors were taken from an adult who was a healthcare worker with PCR-confirmed SARS-CoV-2 infection or an uninfected control (not recorded which).

This clonotype is deemed medium-sized. The gene calls are TRBV12-3 or TRBV12-4 and TRBJ2-7; D call uncertain. The CDR3 runs 11 residues. Deletions cut 3 bases from V and 13 bases from J, with 13 bases between. The CDR3 sequence is CASSFGQAHYF. In DNA form, the CDR3 reads TGTGCCAGCAGTTTCGGGCAGGCGCATTACTTC.

This clonotype was picked up many times. The rearrangement joins TRBV20-1 to TRBJ2-3; D is uncertain. Germline V gene lookup returns CDR1 DFQATT and CDR2 SNEGSKA (reference sequence). The CDR3 consists of 12 residues. V shed 5 bases and J shed 7 bases, with 13 bases lying between them. The CDR3 here is CSAEPGRNTQYF. The CDR3, as DNA: TGCAGTGCTGAACCCGGAAGGAATACGCAGTATTTT.

This clonotype was observed at least ten times. The chain uses TRBV7-9 and TRBJ1-2; D gene uncertain. The V and J ends lost 3 bases and 3 bases respectively, with 8 bases between them. Germline loops: CDR1 SEHNR, CDR2 FQNEAQ (reference sequence). This CDR3 has 13 residues. The chain's CDR3 is CASSFKRDYGYTF. The CDR3 DNA follows: TGTGCCAGCAGCTTCAAGAGGGACTATGGCTACACCTTC.

In its sample, this clonotype was seen many times. V gene TRBV25-1 combines with J gene TRBJ2-7; 8 bases agree with TRBD2. The V gene end was trimmed by 8 bases and the J gene end by 3 bases; junction bases not matched to a gene: 3. The CDR3 runs 12 residues. Germline V CDR1 and CDR2: MGHDK, SYGVNS. CDR3 residues: CASGAGGYEQYF. CDR3 nucleotides: TGTGCCAGCGGGGCGGGAGGCTACGAGCAGTACTTC.

This clonotype has at least ten counts. The genes are TRBV27 and TRBJ2-1, with 16 nucleotides matching TRBD2. CDR1 MNHEY and CDR2 SMNVEV come from the germline V gene (reference sequence). V trimming: 8 bases; J trimming: 6 bases; junction bases outside the gene matches: 7. CDR3 length: 16 residues. The CDR3, as DNA: TGTGCCAGCGTCCCGGGACTAGCGGGAGGGCTCAATGAGCAGTTCTTC. Its translation is CASVPGLAGGLNEQFF.

This chain links TRBV5-1 with TRBJ2-3, with D perhaps matching TRBD1 (6 bases). The V gene lost 3 bases and the J gene lost 5 bases, with 19 bases spanning the gap. Germline assignment: CDR1 SGHRS and CDR2 YFSETQ. This CDR3 has 16 amino acids. The DNA for the CDR3 is TGCGCCAGCAGCTCCTCCCCACAGGGCGGTGGAGATACGCAGTATTTT. Translation gives CASSSSPQGGGDTQYF.

This clonotype was found many times. The chain joins TRBV4-1 to TRBJ1-1; maybe TRBD1 (6 bases). There are 15 residues in the CDR3. V lost 7 bases and J lost 1, with 16 bases in between. Germline lookup yields CDR1 MGHRA and CDR2 YSYEKL. The CDR3 coding sequence is TGCGCCAGCATGGGCAGGGGCCTTGGGAACACTGAAGCTTTCTTT. This codes for CASMGRGLGNTEAFF.

This clonotype came up once. The chain has TRBV20-1 and TRBJ2-3; D is possibly TRBD1 or TRBD2 (6 bases each). Germline CDR1 is DFQATT and CDR2 is SNEGSKA (reference sequence). This CDR3 spans 15 amino acids. Trimming stripped 4 bases from V and 8 bases from J, with 22 bases between. The CDR3 loop reads CSAMRGTYAPSTQYF. In DNA form, the CDR3 reads TGCAGTGCTATGAGGGGGACTTACGCGCCATCTACGCAGTATTTT.

This clonotype was detected many times. This chain connects TRBV12-3 or TRBV12-4 to TRBJ2-7; TRBD2 matches at 14 bases. The CDR3 sequence is 15 residues long. The V gene end was trimmed by 3 bases and the J gene end by 2 bases; junction bases not matched to a gene: 0. CDR3 region: CASSLTSGGAYEQYF. In DNA, the CDR3 is TGTGCCAGCAGTTTGACTAGCGGGGGGGCCTACGAGCAGTACTTC.

The gene calls are TRBV11-3 and TRBJ1-1; 8 bases map to TRBD1. V lost 4 bases to trimming and J lost 1 base; unmatched junction nucleotides: 8. CDR1 is SGHNT, CDR2 YENEEA, per germline. This CDR3 comprises 16 residues. The CDR3 is CASSSPWGTGNTEAFF. For the CDR3, the DNA is TGTGCCAGCAGCTCGCCGTGGGGGACAGGGAACACTGAAGCTTTCTTT.

This clonotype was recorded at least ten times. J is TRBJ1-1 and V is TRBV14; a possible D gene is TRBD1 (6 bases). The CDR3 length is 15 residues. Germline V lookup: CDR1 SGHDN, CDR2 FVKESK. V lost 4 bases, J lost 4 bases, and 16 bases lay in between. DNA of the CDR3: TGTGCCAGCAGCCTCGTACCCGGGGGCGGCACTGAAGCTTTCTTT. This encodes CASSLVPGGGTEAFF.

This clonotype was observed many times. The CDR3 is CASSLRASYNEQFF. DNA for the CDR3: TGTGCCAGCAGCCTCAGGGCCAGCTACAATGAGCAGTTCTTC. This rearrangement joins TRBV7-8 to TRBJ2-1; D may be TRBD1 (5 bases). Trimming stripped 5 bases from V and 3 bases from J, with 11 bases between. Germline V CDR1 and CDR2: SGHVS, FQNEAQ. The CDR3 is 14 amino acids.

This clonotype was seen at least ten times. J is TRBJ2-7 and V is TRBV12-3 or TRBV12-4, with D possibly TRBD2 on 6 matching bases. The CDR3 extends over 13 amino acids. Between the trimmed V and J ends, which lost 11 bases and 5 bases, there was a span of 19 bases. The chain's CDR3 is CAVRPGGINEQYF. The CDR3 DNA reads as TGTGCCGTCCGACCCGGGGGAATCAACGAGCAGTACTTC.

At least ten counts were recorded for this clonotype. The rearrangement links TRBV20-1 to TRBJ2-7; TRBD1 matches at 9 bases. The V gene end was trimmed by 5 bases and the J gene end by 3 bases; junction bases not matched to a gene: 5. From germline, CDR1 is DFQATT and CDR2 SNEGSKA (reference sequence). This CDR3 region has 13 residues. The CDR3 here is CSAFGTGNYEQYF. The DNA for the CDR3 is TGCAGTGCTTTCGGGACAGGGAACTACGAGCAGTACTTC.

The chain carries TRBV4-1 and TRBJ2-1; D gene ambiguous. The germline gives CDR1 MGHRA, CDR2 YSYEKL. The CDR3 length is 16 residues. Trimming shortened V by 3 bases and J by 4 bases, and 16 bases separated the two germline ends. The CDR3 region is CASSHERGGVYNEQFF. CDR3 coding DNA: TGCGCCAGCAGCCACGAAAGAGGCGGAGTTTACAATGAGCAGTTCTTC.

V is TRBV20-1 and J is TRBJ2-7, with 8 bases identical to TRBD1. The CDR3 extends over 13 amino acids. Per the germline V gene, CDR1 is DFQATT and CDR2 is SNEGSKA (reference sequence). V shed 6 bases and J 2 bases; nucleotides not matched to a gene: 6. The CDR3 sequence: CSARPGQAYEQYF. The CDR3 coding sequence is TGCAGTGCAAGACCGGGACAGGCCTACGAGCAGTACTTC.